These 31 T cell receptor beta chains originate from one sample sequenced in a study of cytomegalovirus exposure and HLA in healthy donors. The PCR had 60 Vbeta and 13 Jbeta primers. Measured with immunoSEQ multiplex PCR; TCRdb has only the in-frame clones, and not every one. Its clone listing holds about 120,000 clones. The sample comprised PBMCs. These receptors all stem from a woman between 40 and 55 years old in good health and CMV-seropositive.

This rearrangement joins TRBV5-4 to TRBJ2-3; the match to TRBD2 covers 13 bases. Germline V gene sequence: CDR1 SGHNT, CDR2 YYREEE (reference sequence). The CDR3 spans 15 residues. V lost 4 bases to trimming and J lost 5 bases; unmatched junction nucleotides: 4. DNA of the CDR3: TGTGCCAGCAGCCTGCGGACTAGCGGGAGAGATACGCAGTATTTT. This gives the protein CASSLRTSGRDTQYF.

J is TRBJ2-5 and V is TRBV10-3; D perhaps matches TRBD2 (6 bases). Trimming cost V 6 bases and J 0 bases, with 14 bases left between them. The V gene's germline CDR1 is ENHRY and CDR2 SYGVKD. The CDR3 extends over 15 amino acids. The CDR3 protein is CAISPSGPYQETQYF. CDR3 sequence (DNA): TGTGCCATCAGCCCGAGCGGGCCTTACCAAGAGACCCAGTACTTC.

J is TRBJ2-5 and V is TRBV6-5, with D maybe TRBD1 (5 bases). This CDR3 is built from 14 residues. Per germline, CDR1 MNHEY and CDR2 SVGAGI. The V end was cut by 6 bases, the J end by 4 bases, with 15 bases between. CDR3 in DNA: TGTGCCAGCAGACCCGGACATCTCCGAGAGACCCAGTACTTC. Protein: CASRPGHLRETQYF.

V usage is TRBV14 and J usage is TRBJ2-7; 8 bases fit TRBD1. V lost 3 bases to trimming and J lost 7 bases; unmatched junction nucleotides: 23. This CDR3 spans 19 amino acids. Germline V gene sequence: CDR1 SGHDN, CDR2 FVKESK. CDR3 in amino acids: CASSQHHRGMVAASKEQYF. In nucleotides, the CDR3 is TGTGCCAGCAGCCAGCACCACAGGGGGATGGTAGCGGCCTCTAAAGAGCAGTACTTC.

The chain couples TRBV30 to TRBJ1-1; D call uncertain. The germline V gene has CDR1 GTSNPN and CDR2 SVGIG (reference sequence). V was clipped by 5 bases and J by 1 base, with 8 bases between them. This CDR3 has 12 amino acids. The CDR3 sequence: CAWSHWNTEAFF. The CDR3 DNA reads as TGTGCCTGGTCCCACTGGAACACTGAAGCTTTCTTT.

The chain links TRBV11-2 to TRBJ2-7, with a weak D call TRBD2 (5 bases). CDR1 is SGHAT and CDR2 is FQNNGV in the germline V gene. V lost 5 bases, J lost 7 bases, and 18 bases lay in between. The CDR3 sequence is 14 residues long. In DNA form, the CDR3 reads TGTGCCAGCAGCCGTATGGACTCCTCGACGGAGCAGTACTTC. This gives the protein CASSRMDSSTEQYF.

V is TRBV28 and J is TRBJ1-1; D gene unclear. In germline, CDR1 is MDHEN, CDR2 SYDVKM. The CDR3 has 12 residues. V was pared by 6 bases and J by 4 bases, with 9 bases between. The DNA for the CDR3 is TGTGCCAGCAGAGAAATTAGCACTGAAGCTTTCTTT. Translated, it gives CASREISTEAFF.

The chain uses TRBV6-1 and TRBJ1-5; D call uncertain. This CDR3 is 13 amino acids long. V was shortened by 7 bases and J by 1 base, with 8 bases between the two germline ends. Germline assignment: CDR1 MNHNS and CDR2 SASEGT. The CDR3 DNA follows: TGTGCCAGCACGGGGTCCAGCAATCAGCCCCAGCATTTT. Amino acid sequence: CASTGSSNQPQHF.

In DNA, the CDR3 is TGCGCCAGCAGTCGCCGTCCGACTAGCGGGAGTTCAAACACCGGGGAGCTGTTTTTT. It is translated as CASSRRPTSGSSNTGELFF. This chain joins TRBV4-3 and TRBJ2-2; TRBD2 agrees at 12 bases. The junction had 13 bases not matched to a gene; V was cut back by 6 bases and J by 2 bases. CDR3 length: 19 amino acids. Germline CDR1 reads LGHNA; CDR2 reads YSLEER.

V and J are TRBV4-1 and TRBJ2-7, with D perhaps TRBD1 (7 bases). Germline assignment: CDR1 MGHRA and CDR2 YSYEKL. This CDR3 has 16 amino acids. V lost 4 bases, J lost 5 bases, and 21 bases lay in between. CDR3 region: CASSRLLDREVNEQYF. CDR3 DNA sequence: TGCGCCAGCAGCCGCCTCCTAGACAGGGAGGTGAACGAGCAGTACTTC.

The chain uses TRBV7-6 and TRBJ2-1; 8 bases align to TRBD2. This CDR3 has 14 residues. Germline assignment: CDR1 SGHVS and CDR2 FNYEAQ. V lost 3 bases to trimming and J lost 3 bases; unmatched junction nucleotides: 1. The CDR3 DNA follows: TGTGCCAGCAGCTTGGGACTAGTCTACAATGAGCAGTTCTTC. It specifies CASSLGLVYNEQFF.

The chain links TRBV5-1 to TRBJ1-3, with D perhaps TRBD1 (5 bases). From germline, CDR1 is SGHRS and CDR2 YFSETQ. The CDR3 runs 15 residues. Trimming removed 4 bases from V and 8 bases from J, with 19 bases in between. The CDR3 nucleotides are TGCGCCAGCAGCCGGCAATTCGGGGGAACGGACACCATATATTTT. Encoded protein: CASSRQFGGTDTIYF.

The chain links TRBV11-3 to TRBJ1-1, with a tentative D call TRBD1 (5 bases). The CDR3 length is 15 residues. Germline V gene data show CDR1 as SGHNT and CDR2 as YENEEA. The V gene lost 4 bases and the J gene lost 4 bases, with 16 bases spanning the gap. The CDR3 DNA follows: TGTGCCAGCAGCTCCGCGGGGGGTGCGAGCACTGAAGCTTTCTTT. This codes for CASSSAGGASTEAFF.

The rearrangement uses TRBV28 and TRBJ2-3, with D maybe TRBD2 (7 bases). V was cut by 8 bases and J by 1 base, with 16 bases left in between. The CDR3 loop spans 15 amino acids. Germline V gene lookup returns CDR1 MDHEN and CDR2 SYDVKM. The CDR3 loop reads CASSRGGLRTDTQYF. CDR3 coding DNA: TGTGCCAGCTCAAGGGGGGGACTGCGCACAGATACGCAGTATTTT.

This sequence joins TRBV2 and TRBJ1-1, with 10 bases matching TRBD1. Germline CDR1 and CDR2: SNHLY and FYNNEI. The V gene end was trimmed by 4 bases and the J gene end by 1 base; junction bases not matched to a gene: 3. This CDR3 has 15 residues. The CDR3 DNA follows: TGTGCCAGCAGTGCTGGGACAGGGGCGAACACTGAAGCTTTCTTT. This encodes CASSAGTGANTEAFF.

V gene TRBV19 combines with J gene TRBJ2-3, with D maybe TRBD2 (6 bases). CDR1 and CDR2 (germline): LNHDA, SQIVND (reference sequence). CDR3 length equals 14 residues. V was shortened by 8 bases and J by 2 bases, with 14 bases between the two germline ends. DNA of the CDR3: TGTGCCAGTGCCTCTAGCGCAGACACAGATACGCAGTATTTT. Translation gives CASASSADTDTQYF.

The rearrangement uses TRBV28 and TRBJ1-6; a weak D match, TRBD1 (6 bases). Trimming pared 6 bases from V and 0 bases from J, leaving 12 bases between. This CDR3 contains 16 residues. Germline V gene data show CDR1 as MDHEN and CDR2 as SYDVKM. CDR3 nucleotides: TGTGCCAGCAGAAAACAGGGAAGCTCCTATAATTCACCCCTCCACTTT. Translating gives CASRKQGSSYNSPLHF.

The chain couples TRBV5-6 to TRBJ1-4; D remains ambiguous. The germline V and J ends were trimmed by 3 bases and 3 bases, with 6 bases remaining between them. The CDR3 has 13 residues. Germline loops: CDR1 SGHDT, CDR2 YYEEEE. The CDR3: CASSSGANEKLFF. CDR3 coding DNA: TGTGCCAGCAGCTCCGGGGCTAATGAAAAACTGTTTTTT.

The V and J genes are TRBV11-2 and TRBJ2-7, with a tentative D call TRBD2 (5 bases). The CDR3 is 13 amino acids. Per the germline V gene, CDR1 is SGHAT and CDR2 is FQNNGV. The ends were cut back, 2 bases at V and 3 bases at J, with 8 bases in the middle. CDR3 in amino acids: CASSLPGVYEQYF. In DNA form, the CDR3 reads TGTGCCAGCAGCTTACCCGGGGTCTACGAGCAGTACTTC.

The chain uses TRBV19 and TRBJ1-2; D gene unclear. The CDR3 is 15 residues long. CDR1 is LNHDA, CDR2 SQIVND, per germline (reference sequence). Between the trimmed V and J ends, which lost 3 bases and 5 bases, there was a span of 16 bases. The CDR3 bases are TGTGCCAGTAGTATCGGAGTATCCGGTCTTTATGGCTACACCTTC. This translates into CASSIGVSGLYGYTF.

The rearrangement links TRBV4-1 to TRBJ2-7; 9 nucleotides agree with TRBD1. CDR3 size: 15 residues. The V gene's germline CDR1 is MGHRA and CDR2 YSYEKL. The trim removed 1 base at V and 3 bases at J, leaving 4 bases unmatched. The CDR3 nucleotides read TGCGCCAGCAGCCAAGGGACAGGGGATTTCTACGAGCAGTACTTC. Translated: CASSQGTGDFYEQYF.

The chain combines TRBV6-5 with TRBJ2-2; D possibly corresponds to TRBD1 (6 bases). V lost 6 bases and J lost 3, with 11 bases in between. This CDR3 is built from 14 residues. Germline CDR1 MNHEY, CDR2 SVGAGI. CDR3 nucleotides: TGTGCCAGCAGGAACAGGGCCCACACCGGGGAGCTGTTTTTT. Residues: CASRNRAHTGELFF.

The V and J genes are TRBV28 and TRBJ1-1; TRBD1 matches at 9 bases. This CDR3 has 15 amino acids. Germline trimming cut 5 bases from V and 0 bases from J; bases unmatched to any gene: 4. CDR1 and CDR2 from the germline V gene are MDHEN and SYDVKM. This chain's CDR3 is CASSPGQGLNTEAFF. DNA for the CDR3: TGTGCCAGCAGTCCGGGACAGGGATTGAACACTGAAGCTTTCTTT.

The chain recombines TRBV18 with TRBJ1-6; TRBD1 matches 9 bases. Germline-derived CDR1 and CDR2 are KGHSH and LQKENI. V dropped 2 bases and J dropped 10; count of bases not matched to a gene: 6. CDR3 length: 15 residues. This CDR3 reads CASSPKGQGGSPLHF. In DNA form, the CDR3 reads TGTGCCAGCTCACCAAAGGGACAGGGAGGATCACCCCTCCACTTT. The full variable domain, completed using reference TRBV18 and TRBJ1-6, is NAGVMQNPRHLVRRRGQEARLRCSPMKGHSHVYWYRQLPEEGLKFMVYLQKENIIDESGMPKERFSAEFPKEGPSILRIQQVVRGDSAAYFCASSPKGQGGSPLHFGNGTRLTVT.

The chain combines TRBV30 with TRBJ2-3; TRBD2 matches 14 bases. Germline lookup yields CDR1 GTSNPN and CDR2 SVGIG (reference sequence). The J segment lost 3 bases and the V segment lost 0 bases, leaving 8 bases of the junction unmatched. The CDR3 totals 18 residues. CDR3 protein: CAWSVLGLAGGGTDTQYF. The CDR3 DNA is TGTGCCTGGAGTGTCTTAGGACTAGCGGGAGGTGGAACAGATACGCAGTATTTT. Looking up the rest from reference TRBV30 and TRBJ2-3 gives the full variable domain: SQTIHQWPATLVQPVGSPLSLECTVEGTSNPNLYWYRQAAGRGLQLLFYSVGIGQISSEVPQNLSASRPQDRQFILSSKKLLLSDSGFYLCAWSVLGLAGGGTDTQYFGPGTRLTVL.

The chain has TRBV11-2 and TRBJ2-7; weak D call: TRBD2 (7 bases). CDR3 length: 14 residues. Germline CDR1 SGHAT, CDR2 FQNNGV. V lost 5 bases to trimming and J lost 5 bases, with 16 bases between them. The DNA for the CDR3 is TGTGCCAGCAGCCCGGGGGGCCTAACTAACGAGCAGTACTTC. Residues: CASSPGGLTNEQYF.

The chain joins TRBV19 to TRBJ1-5; D is perhaps TRBD1 (5 bases). The CDR3 loop spans 14 amino acids. Trimming removed 8 bases from V and 6 bases from J, with 17 bases in between. Per the germline V gene, CDR1 is LNHDA and CDR2 is SQIVND (reference sequence). The CDR3 nucleotides read TGTGCCAGTGATAATGGGGGGGAAAGTCAGCCCCAGCATTTT. Translating it yields CASDNGGESQPQHF.

The chain employs TRBV7-2 and TRBJ2-5; D gene uncertain. Germline assignment: CDR1 SGHTA and CDR2 FQGNSA. This CDR3 contains 14 residues. V lost 3 bases and J 0 bases, leaving 8 bases between the germline ends. The CDR3 protein is CASSFQAYQETQYF. The CDR3 DNA is TGTGCCAGCAGCTTCCAAGCTTACCAAGAGACCCAGTACTTC.

The chain employs TRBV10-3 and TRBJ2-7; 7 bases match TRBD1. Germline values: CDR1 ENHRY, CDR2 SYGVKD. V dropped 5 bases and J dropped 7; count of bases not matched to a gene: 11. CDR3 size: 14 residues. CDR3 sequence: CAISPRDRDLEQYF. CDR3 DNA sequence: TGTGCCATCAGTCCCCGGGACAGAGATTTGGAGCAGTACTTC.

Notes on this clone: Other DNA sequences of this sample code for an identical CDR3. V and J are TRBV19 and TRBJ1-5, with D uncertain. The CDR3 covers 12 residues. Per the germline V gene, CDR1 is LNHDA and CDR2 is SQIVND (reference sequence). V shed 6 bases and J shed 0 bases, with 3 bases lying between them. CDR3 in DNA: TGTGCCAGTAGCTATAGCAATCAGCCCCAGCATTTT. Amino acid sequence: CASSYSNQPQHF.

This chain links TRBV14 with TRBJ1-4, with TRBD1 matching 9 bases. Germline CDR1 reads SGHDN; CDR2 reads FVKESK. The J segment lost 7 bases and the V segment lost 4 bases, leaving 10 bases of the junction unmatched. The CDR3 has 16 residues. The CDR3 nucleotides read TGTGCCAGCAGCCCTCTCCTCGGGACAGGGTCTGAAAAACTGTTTTTT. It specifies CASSPLLGTGSEKLFF.